The present T cell receptor beta chain was sequenced within a study of OX40 agonist ivuxolimab in advanced cancers. Study-level background: Head and neck, renal cell, melanoma or hepatocellular carcinoma were the cancers that dose-escalation patients had. The group had a mean age of around 64 years, ranged from roughly 20 to 80, and was 80% to 90% male.

Blood sampling was done at baseline, cycle 4 day 1, and cycle 7 day 1. Method: immunoSEQ multiplex PCR; TCRdb's copy keeps in-frame clones and lacks some. The sample gives some 99,000 clones, approximately 94% of which show up once; around 0.17% is in the top ten. Germline CDR1 is LNHDA and CDR2 is SQIVND (reference sequence). J gave up 6 bases and V 3 bases, and 7 bases lay outside the gene matches. This CDR3 has 15 residues. The sequencing used CD4+ or CD8+ T cells sorted from blood, collected in a trial of the OX40 agonist ivuxolimab. This clonotype was sampled from an adult with an advanced solid tumor such as melanoma, head and neck, liver or kidney cancer. This chain joins TRBV19 and TRBJ2-1; 8 nucleotides line up with TRBD2. The CDR3 region is CASSMGGLVSNEQFF. CDR3 DNA: TGTGCCAGTAGTATGGGGGGACTAGTTTCCAATGAGCAGTTCTTC.